This T cell receptor beta chain was documented in a study of OX40 agonist ivuxolimab in advanced cancers. The assay was immunoSEQ multiplex PCR, and TCRdb's table has in-frame clones only and misses some. The sample carries around 90,000 clones, 87% recorded once. As to this clone: Its target is unknown.

Points from the study as a whole: Within 6 weeks, CD4+ and CD8+ blood T cells expanded clonally at 0.1 to 3.0 mg/kg.

The clonotype was recovered from an adult with an advanced solid tumor such as melanoma, head and neck, liver or kidney cancer. Here the sequenced sample was CD4+ or CD8+ T cells sorted from blood, taken in a trial of the OX40 agonist ivuxolimab.

The CDR3 nucleotides are TGTGCCAGCAGTGTCACAGATACGCAGTATTTT. Its translation is CASSVTDTQYF. V usage is TRBV25-1 and J usage is TRBJ2-3; unclear D gene. CDR3 length equals 11 residues. V was pared by 4 bases and J by 2 bases, with 1 base between. Germline CDR1 and CDR2: MGHDK and SYGVNS.